This T cell receptor beta chain was identified during a study of blood T cell repertoires in COVID-19 (TCRdb year 2020). In the study overall: Collaborator samples came from the United States, Italy and Spain and covered acute and convalescent phases of COVID-19. Deeply sampled blood TCRbeta repertoires from subjects exposed to, actively infected with, or recovered from COVID-19 were included in the dataset. Samples were obtained from the ongoing ImmuneRACE study (first 160 participants) and from over 1,000 subjects provided by 6 global collaborators. Where HLA class I and class II types were available, the types were taken from metadata supplied by the sample provider, not from assay-based typing. The repertoires were released in a freely available public database intended as a resource for research on the immune response to SARS-CoV-2. The prospective study material was composed of cDNA or gDNA derived from T cells, B-cell-depleted T cells, or PBMCs. Sample metadata almost always included a de-identified subject ID, COVID-19 status, age in years and sex. Findings and caveats that apply to the study as a whole: The amount of clinical and demographic metadata varied by source and participant and was provided uncurated.

Worth noting for this clone: Which antigen it targets is not known. No base-level quality is on record; no much larger clone is a single base apart.

Participants in the prospective study were aged about 18 to 90 years, lived in some 24 United States geographic areas, and enrolled through a virtual design. In the prospective study, cohorts were assigned on the basis of participant-reported clinical history obtained from a screening survey and a study questionnaire. For ImmuneRACE Cohort 3, a participant was defined as recovered based on two consecutive negative NP/OP PCR tests, clearance by a healthcare professional, or resolution of symptoms. In the prospective study, mobile phlebotomists collected whole blood, serum and a nasopharyngeal or oropharyngeal swab from each participant. Participants in the prospective study had the option to provide additional blood draws and questionnaires over a roughly 2-month period. Prospective study blood samples were shipped either frozen or at room temperature before DNA extraction. TCRbeta CDR3 regions were amplified from genomic DNA using the immunoSEQ Assay, a bias-controlled multiplex PCR. Processing in the source paper ran as follows. The number of nucleated cells in each sample was estimated by amplification of reference gene primers within the assay. Sequence reads were collapsed and filtered to measure the absolute abundance of every unique TCRbeta CDR3 rearrangement. For each sample, productive Simpson clonality was calculated by taking the square root of Simpson's diversity index across productive rearrangements. What TCRdb holds here is the immuneACCESS table cut down to in-frame rearrangements. Part of the clones is not present; checked against another copy, under half of the missing clones reflect an unresolved V gene, and the others are unexplained. D and trimming were read from the DNA, whereas the V and J calls and clone size are those reported in that table. The sample table records a few hundred thousand clones; approximately 90% of these occur just once. The top ten hold roughly 1% of the sample.

The receptor's source is a man between 18 and 35 years old who had recovered from COVID-19. The sequencing sample was made of PBMCs or T cells enriched from blood (not recorded which).

CDR3 reads: CATSRDYGRGGDQPQHF. In nucleotide form, the sequence is TGTGCCACCAGCAGAGATTACGGCAGGGGAGGGGATCAGCCCCAGCATTTT. The rearrangement combines TRBV15 with TRBJ1-5, with a tentative D gene TRBD1 over 6 matching bases. The CDR3 sequence holds 17 residues, the cysteine and phenylalanine included. Only CDR3 DNA is held: 51 bases, read in frame from base 1. V is clipped by 0 bases and J by 5 bases, and the sequence between their germline boundaries is 17 bases long. The germline V gene (reference sequence) supplies CDR1 LNHNV and CDR2 YYDKDF.